These 12 T cell receptor beta chains originate from one sample sequenced in a study of technical replicates of blood from a few donors (dated by TCRdb to between 2016 and 2019). Receptors were amplified or captured by the immunoSEQ multiplex PCR assay. Entries here come from immuneACCESS through TCRdb and include only in-frame sequences with V and J called. Some clones fail to appear in such tables; in the studies checked, an unresolved V gene covers under half of the shortfall, and the cause of the remainder is unknown. This sample lists some 70,000 clones; around nine tenths were detected once. Of the sample, 0.38% is held by the ten largest clones. Sequenced sample: T cells isolated from PBMCs. These receptors were collected from a human donor in good health.

The V call is TRBV28, the J call TRBJ2-7; 10 bases match TRBD2. Germline CDR1 MDHEN, CDR2 SYDVKM. The CDR3 length is 16 residues. V dropped 6 bases and J dropped 2; count of bases not matched to a gene: 10. The CDR3 protein is CASSDPGTSVTYEQYF. CDR3 sequence (DNA): TGTGCCAGCAGCGACCCCGGGACTAGCGTAACCTACGAGCAGTACTTC. Supplemented by reference TRBV28 and TRBJ2-7, the full variable domain reads DVKVTQSSRYLVKRTGEKVFLECVQDMDHENMFWYRQDPGLGLRLIYFSYDVKMKEKGDIPEGYSVSREKKERFSLILESASTNQTSMYLCASSDPGTSVTYEQYFGPGTRLTVT.

The chain employs TRBV28 and TRBJ2-5; 7 bases line up with TRBD1. J lost 2 bases, V lost 1 base, and 10 bases had no gene match. This CDR3 contains 17 residues. Germline CDR1 is MDHEN and CDR2 is SYDVKM. The CDR3 loop reads CASSLFTGTVKQETQYF. CDR3 sequence (DNA): TGTGCCAGCAGTTTATTCACCGGGACAGTGAAACAAGAGACCCAGTACTTC.

This chain links TRBV11-2 with TRBJ2-2, with D unclear. The CDR3 covers 15 residues. V gave up 2 bases and J gave up 5 bases, with 12 bases separating them. Germline values: CDR1 SGHAT, CDR2 FQNNGV. The CDR3 is CASSLSPSFTGELFF. The CDR3 coding sequence is TGTGCCAGCAGCTTATCGCCTAGTTTTACCGGGGAGCTGTTTTTT.

This chain connects TRBV5-4 to TRBJ1-3; no reliable D call. Between the trimmed V and J ends, which lost 1 base and 4 bases, there was a span of 6 bases. Per germline, CDR1 SGHNT and CDR2 YYREEE (reference sequence). This CDR3 region has 13 residues. CDR3 in amino acids: CASSLSGGNTIYF. The CDR3 nucleotides are TGTGCCAGCAGCTTGTCAGGAGGAAACACCATATATTTT.

V is TRBV15 and J is TRBJ2-7; D not certain. The CDR3 has 11 residues. In germline, CDR1 is LNHNV, CDR2 YYDKDF (reference sequence). Trimming left V 3 bases short and J 3 bases short, with 3 bases between. The CDR3 here is CATSSNYEQYF. The CDR3 DNA sequence: TGTGCCACCAGCAGTAACTACGAGCAGTACTTC.

This chain connects TRBV7-6 to TRBJ1-2; tentative D call: TRBD1 (5 bases). V shed 2 bases and J shed 0 bases, with 10 bases lying between them. The V gene's germline CDR1 is SGHVS and CDR2 FNYEAQ. The CDR3 extends over 15 amino acids. CDR3 sequence reads: CASSLSAQANYGYTF. The CDR3 coding sequence is TGTGCCAGCAGCTTATCGGCACAGGCTAACTATGGCTACACCTTC.

This chain links TRBV19 with TRBJ1-5, with D maybe TRBD1 (5 bases). This CDR3 has 13 amino acids. V was trimmed by 7 bases and J by 1 base, leaving 8 bases between them. CDR1 and CDR2 from the germline V gene are LNHDA and SQIVND (reference sequence). CDR3 coding DNA: TGTGCCAGTAAGGGGCTCAGCAATCAGCCCCAGCATTTT. This sequence encodes CASKGLSNQPQHF.

The chain is built from TRBV7-9 and TRBJ2-7, with D perhaps TRBD1 (6 bases). Germline CDR1 and CDR2: SEHNR and FQNEAQ (reference sequence). V dropped 3 bases and J dropped 3 bases, with 9 bases sitting between them. The CDR3 has 13 amino acids. In nucleotides, the CDR3 is TGTGCCAGCAGCTTGGGACAAAACTACGAGCAGTACTTC. Translation: CASSLGQNYEQYF. Looking up the rest from reference TRBV7-9 and TRBJ2-7 gives the full variable domain: DTGVSQNPRHKITKRGQNVTFRCDPISEHNRLYWYRQTLGQGPEFLTYFQNEAQLEKSRLLSDRFSAERPKGSFSTLEIQRTEQGDSAMYLCASSLGQNYEQYFGPGTRLTVT.

The chain links TRBV7-3 to TRBJ2-1; TRBD2 matches 12 bases. The CDR3 is 15 amino acids. The V and J ends lost 4 bases and 9 bases, in that order; junction bases with no gene match: 7. Germline values: CDR1 SGHTA, CDR2 FQGTGA. The CDR3 loop is CASSYASGRASEQFF. CDR3 nucleotides: TGTGCCAGCAGCTACGCTAGCGGGAGGGCGTCTGAGCAGTTCTTC.

This chain connects TRBV27 to TRBJ1-5; TRBD1 agrees at 8 bases. Losses at the gene ends were 3 bases for V and 5 bases for J; bases not matched to a gene: 6. Germline V CDR1 and CDR2: MNHEY, SMNVEV (reference sequence). This CDR3 is 15 amino acids long. CDR3 loop: CASSFLGQGDQPQHF. CDR3 nucleotide sequence: TGTGCCAGCAGTTTCTTAGGACAGGGTGATCAGCCCCAGCATTTT.

V gene TRBV5-4 combines with J gene TRBJ1-3; D ambiguous. Germline V lookup: CDR1 SGHNT, CDR2 YYREEE (reference sequence). This CDR3 is built from 14 residues. V lost 3 bases and J lost 0, with 7 bases in between. The chain's CDR3 is CASSSAISGNTIYF. As DNA, the CDR3 is TGTGCCAGCAGCTCAGCGATCTCTGGAAACACCATATATTTT.

This rearrangement joins TRBV10-3 to TRBJ2-1; a weak D match, TRBD2 (6 bases). Germline CDR1 reads ENHRY; CDR2 reads SYGVKD. This CDR3 region has 18 residues. Trimming pared 2 bases from V and 7 bases from J, leaving 24 bases between. CDR3 sequence (DNA): TGTGCCATCAGTGAGCAAGTATGGCGTGGAGGTCGGGGGAATGAGCAGTTCTTC. It yields the protein CAISEQVWRGGRGNEQFF.